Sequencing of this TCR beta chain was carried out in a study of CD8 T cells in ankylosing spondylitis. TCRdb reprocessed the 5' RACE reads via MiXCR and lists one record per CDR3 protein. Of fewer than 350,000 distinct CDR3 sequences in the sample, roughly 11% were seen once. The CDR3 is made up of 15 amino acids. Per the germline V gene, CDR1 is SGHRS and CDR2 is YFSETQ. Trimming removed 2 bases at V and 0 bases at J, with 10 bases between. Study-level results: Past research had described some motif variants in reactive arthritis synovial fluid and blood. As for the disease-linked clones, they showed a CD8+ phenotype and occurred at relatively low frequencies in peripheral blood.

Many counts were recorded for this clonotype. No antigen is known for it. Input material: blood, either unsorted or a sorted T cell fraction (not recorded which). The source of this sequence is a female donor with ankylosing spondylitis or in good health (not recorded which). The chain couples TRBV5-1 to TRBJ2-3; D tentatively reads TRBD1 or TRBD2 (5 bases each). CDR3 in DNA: TGCGCCAGCAGCTTCCGGGACCCAAGCACAGATACGCAGTATTTT. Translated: CASSFRDPSTDTQYF.